Below, 21 T cell receptor beta chains from the same sample are listed, as sequenced in a study of T-cell reconstitution after alpha-beta-depleted transplantation in children. Unique molecular identifiers were incorporated during preparation of the TCRbeta library. TCRdb reprocessed the PCR reads via MiXCR and lists one record per CDR3 protein. The sample includes about 250,000 distinct CDR3 sequences, roughly a quarter of them seen just once. The sample here was PBMCs, mostly from graft donor cells, taken 360 days after TCRalphabeta/CD19-depleted stem cell transplant. The receptors here all came from a female patient aged 2-9 years who had a stem cell transplant for congenital amegakaryocytic thrombocytopenia, so the T cells may come from the graft donor.

This clonotype was observed a handful of times. This chain links TRBV28 with TRBJ2-7, with D possibly being TRBD2 (5 bases). The CDR3 sequence is 14 residues long. The V gene lost 5 bases and the J gene lost 3 bases, with 14 bases spanning the gap. Germline CDR1 reads MDHEN; CDR2 reads SYDVKM. DNA of the CDR3: TGTGCCAGCAGTCTCCCCGGGGTGGGCTACGAGCAGTACTTC. Translation: CASSLPGVGYEQYF. The full variable domain, in which reference TRBV28 and TRBJ2-7 provide the parts outside the CDR3, is DVKVTQSSRYLVKRTGEKVFLECVQDMDHENMFWYRQDPGLGLRLIYFSYDVKMKEKGDIPEGYSVSREKKERFSLILESASTNQTSMYLCASSLPGVGYEQYFGPGTRLTVT.

This clonotype came up a few times. The V gene is TRBV12-3 or TRBV12-4, the J gene TRBJ1-1; weak D call: TRBD1 (5 bases). V lost 6 bases and J lost 0, with 14 bases in between. CDR3 length equals 15 residues. The CDR3 sequence is CASRTGGTMNTEAFF. The CDR3 region has the DNA TGTGCCAGCAGGACTGGCGGGACTATGAACACTGAAGCTTTCTTT.

A word on this clonotype: Because the CDR3 is missing its conserved closing phenylalanine or tryptophan, this is likely a read error. The J gene is TRBJ1-5, the V gene TRBV5-5; D unclear. Between the trimmed V and J ends, which lost 0 bases and 0 bases, there was a span of 10 bases. There are 16 residues in the CDR3. Per the germline V gene, CDR1 is SGHKS and CDR2 is YYEKEE (reference sequence). The CDR3: CASSLESVYSNQPQHC. The CDR3 DNA reads TGTGCCAGCAGCTTGGAATCAGTCTATAGCAATCAGCCCCAGCATTGT.

This clonotype was seen a handful of times. This chain joins TRBV4-1 and TRBJ2-2; no definite D call. Germline V CDR1 and CDR2: MGHRA, YSYEKL. The CDR3 totals 15 residues. V shed 3 bases and J shed 5 bases, with 13 bases lying between them. Written as DNA, the CDR3 is TGCGCCAGCAGCCAGACCGGGCCGTTTACCGGGGAGCTGTTTTTT. Protein product: CASSQTGPFTGELFF.

This sequence joins TRBV20-1 and TRBJ2-7, with TRBD1 as a possible D gene (5 bases). The CDR3 extends over 12 amino acids. V dropped 5 bases and J dropped 4 bases, with 12 bases sitting between them. Germline V lookup: CDR1 DFQATT, CDR2 SNEGSKA (reference sequence). The CDR3 region has the DNA TGCAGTGCTCCAGGGATCCTATACGAGCAGTACTTC. Protein sequence: CSAPGILYEQYF.

This clonotype was counted ten times or more. The rearrangement links TRBV10-3 to TRBJ2-2, with 7 bases lining up with TRBD1. The CDR3 runs 14 residues. Per germline, CDR1 ENHRY and CDR2 SYGVKD. V dropped 3 bases and J dropped 4; count of bases not matched to a gene: 2. CDR3 sequence reads: CAISEGGATGELFF. The CDR3 DNA sequence: TGTGCCATCAGTGAAGGGGGCGCCACCGGGGAGCTGTTTTTT.

The chain links TRBV7-2 to TRBJ2-1; the match to TRBD2 covers 8 bases. The CDR3 length is 17 residues. V trimming: 0 bases; J trimming: 2 bases; junction bases outside the gene matches: 6. The germline CDR1 and CDR2 sequences are SGHTA and FQGNSA. As DNA, the CDR3 is TGTGCCAGCAGCTTAGCCTCTAGCGGGCGAACCTACAATGAGCAGTTCTTC. Its protein product is CASSLASSGRTYNEQFF.

This rearrangement joins TRBV10-3 to TRBJ2-7, with TRBD2 identical over 10 bases. The V gene's germline CDR1 is ENHRY and CDR2 SYGVKD. The ends lost 3 bases at V and 0 bases at J; junction bases unmatched: 17. The CDR3 length is 20 residues. This CDR3 is CAISDHAVASGGRVSYEQYF. The CDR3 coding sequence is TGTGCCATCAGTGACCACGCGGTGGCTAGCGGGGGCCGAGTCTCCTACGAGCAGTACTTC.

The rearrangement uses TRBV11-1 and TRBJ2-3; TRBD2 aligns across 9 bases. The V gene's germline CDR1 is SGHAT and CDR2 FQDESV (reference sequence). The junction had 15 bases not matched to a gene; V was cut back by 0 bases and J by 5 bases. This CDR3 contains 19 residues. In DNA, the CDR3 is TGTGCCAGCAGCTTAGCCCCCAAGGGCGTAGCGGGAGCGAGAGATACGCAGTATTTT. Encoded protein: CASSLAPKGVAGARDTQYF.

In this sample, this clonotype turned up a few times. This rearrangement joins TRBV28 to TRBJ2-3, with D uncertain. The CDR3 is made up of 11 amino acids. The V gene lost 8 bases and the J gene lost 0 bases, with 3 bases spanning the gap. Germline loops: CDR1 MDHEN, CDR2 SYDVKM. CDR3 sequence: CASVSTDTQYF. Written as DNA, the CDR3 is TGTGCCAGCGTAAGCACAGATACGCAGTATTTT.

The rearrangement joins TRBV6-4 to TRBJ1-1, with D possibly TRBD1 on 5 matching bases. Per germline, CDR1 MRHNA and CDR2 SNTAGT. Trimming removed 0 bases at V and 5 bases at J, with 10 bases between. The CDR3 totals 14 residues. CDR3 sequence reads: CASSDSLGGTEAFF. In DNA form, the CDR3 reads TGTGCCAGCAGTGACTCTTTGGGGGGAACTGAAGCTTTCTTT.

The chain has TRBV2 and TRBJ2-5, with a possible D match to TRBD2 (5 bases). Trimming removed 6 bases at V and 5 bases at J, with 7 bases between. Germline V gene data show CDR1 as SNHLY and CDR2 as FYNNEI. This CDR3 is 11 amino acids long. CDR3 DNA: TGTGCCAGCAGGAGGGTCGAGACCCAGTACTTC. It yields the protein CASRRVETQYF.

This clonotype was seen at least ten times. The V call is TRBV12-3 or TRBV12-4, the J call TRBJ1-1; D is ambiguous. The CDR3 loop spans 12 amino acids. Trimming shortened V by 3 bases and J by 10 bases, and 12 bases separated the two germline ends. CDR3 region: CASSFSGVGAFF. In nucleotides, the CDR3 is TGTGCCAGCAGTTTTAGTGGGGTCGGAGCTTTCTTT.

V usage is TRBV7-2 and J usage is TRBJ2-5; tentatively, D is TRBD1 or TRBD2 (5 bases each). Trimming stripped 5 bases from V and 5 bases from J, with 18 bases between. The CDR3 contains 15 residues. Germline V gene lookup returns CDR1 SGHTA and CDR2 FQGNSA. CDR3 DNA sequence: TGTGCCAGCAGCCCCATCGGGTTGGGGACGGAGACCCAGTACTTC. It codes for CASSPIGLGTETQYF.

The chain joins TRBV7-9 to TRBJ2-7; the D is unclear. Germline CDR1 reads SEHNR; CDR2 reads FQNEAQ (reference sequence). V lost 3 bases and J 2 bases, leaving 8 bases between the germline ends. This CDR3 contains 13 residues. CDR3 bases: TGTGCCAGCAGCTTTGTAACCGCCTACGAGCAGTACTTC. Its protein product is CASSFVTAYEQYF.

The sample holds many counts of this clonotype. J is TRBJ2-7 and V is TRBV21-1. TRBV21-1 is an annotated pseudogene. This CDR3 has 13 amino acids. The CDR3 DNA reads TGTGCCAGCAGACGTACTACCGAATACGAGCAGTACTTC. Amino acid sequence: CASRRTTEYEQYF.

The V call is TRBV27, the J call TRBJ2-7; D may correspond to TRBD1 or TRBD2 (6 bases each). Germline lookup yields CDR1 MNHEY and CDR2 SMNVEV (reference sequence). The V and J ends lost 3 bases and 4 bases respectively, with 13 bases between them. This CDR3 is built from 14 residues. The CDR3 DNA reads as TGTGCCAGCAGTTTGGCGGGACACCCATACGAGCAGTACTTC. Residues: CASSLAGHPYEQYF.

The chain combines TRBV3-1 with TRBJ2-2, with D perhaps matching TRBD1 or TRBD2 (6 bases each). CDR3 length: 19 residues. V shed 11 bases and J shed 4 bases, with 32 bases lying between them. The germline CDR1 and CDR2 sequences are LGHDT and YNNKEL (reference sequence). DNA of the CDR3: TGTGCCTGCCGACCCAATGTAATGGGGGGCCTGATAGGCACCGGGGAGCTGTTTTTT. Its protein product is CACRPNVMGGLIGTGELFF. The full variable domain, completed using reference TRBV3-1 and TRBJ2-2, is DTAVSQTPKYLVTQMGNDKSIKCEQNLGHDTMYWYKQDSKKFLKIMFSYNNKELIINETVPNRFSPKSPDKAHLNLHINSLELGDSAVYFCACRPNVMGGLIGTGELFFGEGSRLTVL.

The chain employs TRBV4-3 and TRBJ2-1; 14 nucleotides agree with TRBD2. This CDR3 has 20 residues. The ends lost 4 bases at V and 1 base at J; junction bases unmatched: 12. The V gene's germline CDR1 is LGHNA and CDR2 YSLEER. For the CDR3, the DNA is TGCGCCAGCAGCCCCCAACCGGGACTAGCGGGAGTAGGGTCCTACAATGAGCAGTTCTTC. Its translation: CASSPQPGLAGVGSYNEQFF.

The chain uses TRBV4-2 and TRBJ1-6; D is undetermined. The CDR3 extends over 15 amino acids. Germline CDR1 reads LGHNA; CDR2 reads YNFKEQ. Trimming stripped 4 bases from V and 7 bases from J, with 14 bases between. The CDR3 DNA follows: TGTGCCAGCAGCCGGCGGCTACACGGAAATTCACCCCTCCACTTT. Translation: CASSRRLHGNSPLHF.

This clonotype was detected a few times. The chain links TRBV2 to TRBJ1-2; TRBD1 aligns across 8 bases. J lost 8 bases, V lost 1 base, and 3 bases had no gene match. Germline V lookup: CDR1 SNHLY, CDR2 FYNNEI. The CDR3 loop spans 13 amino acids. CDR3 DNA sequence: TGTGCCAGCAGTGAAGTGTCAGGGGGCGGCTACACCTTC. It specifies CASSEVSGGGYTF.